This TCR beta chain stems from a study of a mutant IDH1 vaccine in newly diagnosed glioma (dated by TCRdb to the early 2020s). Context from the whole study: Patients received eight vaccinations in weeks 1, 3, 5, 7, 11, 15, 19 and 23, corresponding to visits V03 through V10. Six visits were used for peripheral blood collection: V03 (baseline), V05, V07, V10, V12 and V13. Vaccination began 4-6 weeks after radiotherapy alone, or alongside temozolomide cycles in the chemotherapy-containing groups. For exploratory analyses, fewer than 30 treated patients had longitudinal TCRB deep sequencing done wherever samples were available. Prior to enrollment, patients had been given standard therapy consisting of radiotherapy alone, temozolomide alone, or radiochemotherapy with temozolomide, with the combination given to most patients. The roughly 33 treated patients were approximately 62% male and around 40% female, with a mean age of around 40 years.

Broader findings and caveats from the paper: Pseudoprogression seemed to be unrelated to changes in the top peripheral T cell clonotypes found by TCRB sequencing. The authors noted that analyses of patient blood samples could not be reproduced because of sample limitations. Across multiple MHC alleles, vaccine-induced immune responses were seen in more than 80% of patients. PBMC samples for TCRB deep sequencing were selected based on availability.

The sample's time point label, in plain terms: week 11, during vaccination. A 20-mer mutant IDH1 peptide at 300 micrograms in Montanide made up each vaccine dose, which was injected subcutaneously together with topical imiquimod. Newly diagnosed WHO grade 3 or 4 IDH1-mutant astrocytomas showing loss of nuclear ATRX were present in the donors. The samples were drawn from NOA16, a multicentre, single-arm, open-label phase I trial in Germany that tested a mutant IDH1 peptide vaccine in humans for the first time. Genomic DNA for TCRB sequencing was extracted from EDTA blood using the DNeasy Blood and Tissue Kit. This clone has just a few counts. Its antigen target is currently unknown. No base-level quality is on record; no much larger clone is a single base apart. The germline V gene (reference sequence) provides CDR1 SGHKS and CDR2 YYEKEE. The V end loses 3 bases and the J end loses 10 bases, and a stretch of 13 bases separates them. The CDR3, from cysteine to phenylalanine, totals 12 residues. Of the read, only the CDR3 DNA is kept; its 36 bases are in frame from base 1.

Receptor libraries were prepared by the immunoSEQ multiplex PCR assay. Rearranged TCR beta chain sequences were amplified with the hsTCRB Kit following the manufacturer's protocol. TCRB libraries were sequenced on an Illumina MiSeq. The paper's processing steps were these. The proprietary platform of the kit vendor was used for demultiplexing, trimming and gene mapping. TCRdb retrieved this table from immuneACCESS and kept in-frame rearrangements only. Not all clones are present; in checked studies, unresolved V genes account for under half, and no reason is known for the remainder. V and J calls and clone size follow that table, whereas D and trimming were derived from the DNA. This sample is represented by about 66,000 clones; approximately 88% of them were singletons. The ten largest clones add up to about 8.2% of the sample.

Rearrangement joined TRBV5-5 to TRBJ1-1, with an unclear D gene assignment. This specimen consisted of PBMCs, obtained from a glioma patient whose treatment included an IDH1 peptide vaccine. This TCR came from a woman aged 50 to 60 with glioma. In nucleotide form, the sequence is TGTGCCAGCAGCTCCGACGTGCGGGGAGCTTTCTTT. Its product reads: CASSSDVRGAFF.